Listed here is a single TCR beta chain. Its antigen is not identified. Trimming cost V 7 bases and J 6 bases, with 10 bases left between them. CDR1 is SQVTM and CDR2 is ANQGSEA in the germline V gene. The CDR3 spans 11 residues. The record originates from a study of T cell repertoires in cytomegalovirus infection. Turning to the study itself: Public TCR beta signatures marked donors with CMV infection and the matching HLA.

The study, taken as a whole, reports: Dominant in the ex vivo response were TCR beta clonotypes restricted by HLA-C and specific for CMV. Summed frequency of public TCR beta families distinguished CMV carriers with the relevant HLA.

TCRdb called the reads again in MiXCR, with one record for every CDR3 protein. Found here are more than 200,000 distinct CDR3 sequences, approximately 9.1% of them singletons; the top ten hold over 12%. The rearrangement uses TRBV29-1 and TRBJ2-1; unclear D gene. The source is a human donor in good health (CMV status not recorded). Some clones in this sample may be carry-over from other donors' samples. Sequencing used PBMCs. CDR3 DNA sequence: TGCAGCGCCTATGCTGGCAATGAGCAGTTCTTC. Amino acid sequence: CSAYAGNEQFF.